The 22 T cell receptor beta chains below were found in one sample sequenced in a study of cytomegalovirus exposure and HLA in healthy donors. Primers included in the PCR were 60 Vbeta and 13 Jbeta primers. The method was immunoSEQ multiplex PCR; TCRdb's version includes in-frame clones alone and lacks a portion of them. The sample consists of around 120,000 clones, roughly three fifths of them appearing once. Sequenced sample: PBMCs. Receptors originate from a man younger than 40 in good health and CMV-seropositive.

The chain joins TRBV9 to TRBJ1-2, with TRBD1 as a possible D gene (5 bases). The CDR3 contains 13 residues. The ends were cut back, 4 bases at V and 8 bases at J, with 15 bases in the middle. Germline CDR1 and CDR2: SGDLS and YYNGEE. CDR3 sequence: CASSQTASRGYTF. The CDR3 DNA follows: TGTGCCAGCAGCCAGACAGCCTCCCGGGGCTACACCTTC.

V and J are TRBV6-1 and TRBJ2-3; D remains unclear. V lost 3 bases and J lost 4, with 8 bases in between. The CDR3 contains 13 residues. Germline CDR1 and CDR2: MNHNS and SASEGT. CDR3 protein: CASSERLADTQYF. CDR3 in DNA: TGTGCCAGCAGTGAGCGCCTGGCAGATACGCAGTATTTT.

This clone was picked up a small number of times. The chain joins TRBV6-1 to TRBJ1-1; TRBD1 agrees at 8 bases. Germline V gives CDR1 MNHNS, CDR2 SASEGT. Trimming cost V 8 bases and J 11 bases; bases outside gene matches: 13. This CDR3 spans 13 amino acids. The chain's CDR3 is CASSSDRGYYAFF. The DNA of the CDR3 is TGTGCCAGCTCATCCGACAGGGGTTATTATGCTTTCTTT.

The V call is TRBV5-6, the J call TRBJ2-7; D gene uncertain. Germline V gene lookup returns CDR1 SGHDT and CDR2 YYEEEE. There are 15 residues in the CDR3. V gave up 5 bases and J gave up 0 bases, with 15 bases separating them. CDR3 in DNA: TGTGCCAGCAGTCGCGTGGCGGAGAGCTCCTACGAGCAGTACTTC. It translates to CASSRVAESSYEQYF.

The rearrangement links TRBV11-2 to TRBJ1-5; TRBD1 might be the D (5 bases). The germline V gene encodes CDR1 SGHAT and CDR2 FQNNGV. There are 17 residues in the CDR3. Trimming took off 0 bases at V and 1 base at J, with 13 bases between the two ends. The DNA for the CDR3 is TGTGCCAGCAGCTTAGACGGGGGGGGTGGAAGCAATCAGCCCCAGCATTTT. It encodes CASSLDGGGGSNQPQHF.

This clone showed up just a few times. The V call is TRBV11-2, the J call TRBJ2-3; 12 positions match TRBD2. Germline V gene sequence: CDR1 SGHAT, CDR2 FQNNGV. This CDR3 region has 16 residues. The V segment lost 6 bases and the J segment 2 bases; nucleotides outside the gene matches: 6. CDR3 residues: CASRTRLAGDTDTQYF. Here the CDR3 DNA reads TGTGCCAGCAGAACCCGACTAGCGGGGGACACAGATACGCAGTATTTT.

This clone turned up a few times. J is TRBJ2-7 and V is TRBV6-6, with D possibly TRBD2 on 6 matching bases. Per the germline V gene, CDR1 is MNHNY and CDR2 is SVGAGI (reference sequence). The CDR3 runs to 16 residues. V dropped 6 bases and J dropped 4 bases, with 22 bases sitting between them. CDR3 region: CASSPTLEGIGYEQYF. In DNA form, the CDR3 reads TGTGCCAGCAGCCCTACTCTGGAGGGGATCGGTTACGAGCAGTACTTC.

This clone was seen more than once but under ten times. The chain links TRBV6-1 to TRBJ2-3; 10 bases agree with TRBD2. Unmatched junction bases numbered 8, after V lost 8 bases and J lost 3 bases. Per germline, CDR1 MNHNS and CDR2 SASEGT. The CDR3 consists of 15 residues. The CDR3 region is CASLPLAGATDTQYF. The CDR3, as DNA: TGTGCCAGCCTTCCTCTAGCGGGGGCTACAGATACGCAGTATTTT.

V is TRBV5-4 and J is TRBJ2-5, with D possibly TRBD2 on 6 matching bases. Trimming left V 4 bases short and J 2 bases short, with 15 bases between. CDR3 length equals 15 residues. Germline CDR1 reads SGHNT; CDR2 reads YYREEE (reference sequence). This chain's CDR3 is CASSLQDRGQETQYF. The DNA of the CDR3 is TGTGCCAGCAGCCTACAAGATCGGGGGCAAGAGACCCAGTACTTC.

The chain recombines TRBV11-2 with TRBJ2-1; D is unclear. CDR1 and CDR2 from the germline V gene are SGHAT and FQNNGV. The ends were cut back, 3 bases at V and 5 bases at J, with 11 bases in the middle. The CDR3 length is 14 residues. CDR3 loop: CASSLRHLNNEQFF. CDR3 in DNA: TGTGCCAGCAGCTTGCGACATCTCAACAATGAGCAGTTCTTC.

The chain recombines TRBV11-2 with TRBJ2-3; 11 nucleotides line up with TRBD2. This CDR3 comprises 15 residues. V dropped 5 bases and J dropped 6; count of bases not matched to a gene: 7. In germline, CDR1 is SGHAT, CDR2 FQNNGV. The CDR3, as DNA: TGTGCCAGCAGCCTAGGGGCTAGCGGGGGGGATACGCAGTATTTT. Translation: CASSLGASGGDTQYF.

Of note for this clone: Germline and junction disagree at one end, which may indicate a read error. The CDR3 reads CSSRPGTGVGELFF. The CDR3 region has the DNA TGTTCCAGCAGGCCCGGGACAGGGGTTGGGGAGCTGTTTTTT. This rearrangement joins TRBV7-9 to TRBJ2-2; 10 bases line up with TRBD1. CDR1 and CDR2 from the germline V gene are SEHNR and FQNEAQ (reference sequence). The CDR3 sequence is 14 residues long. Together with reference TRBV7-9 and TRBJ2-2, the CDR3 gives the full variable domain: DTGVSQNPRHKITKRGQNVTFRCDPISEHNRLYWYRQTLGQGPEFLTYFQNEAQLEKSRLLSDRFSAERPKGSFSTLEIQRTEQGDSAMYLCSSRPGTGVGELFFGEGSRLTVL.

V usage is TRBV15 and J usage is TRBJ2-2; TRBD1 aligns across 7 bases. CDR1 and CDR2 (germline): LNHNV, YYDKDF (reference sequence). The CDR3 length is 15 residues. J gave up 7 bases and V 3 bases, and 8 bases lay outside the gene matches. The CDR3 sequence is CATSSNRGRGGELFF. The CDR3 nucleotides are TGTGCCACCAGCAGCAACAGGGGTCGGGGCGGGGAGCTGTTTTTT.

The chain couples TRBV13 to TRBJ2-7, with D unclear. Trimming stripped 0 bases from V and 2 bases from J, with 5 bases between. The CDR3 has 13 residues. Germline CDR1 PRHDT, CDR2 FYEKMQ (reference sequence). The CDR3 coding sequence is TGTGCCAGCAGCTTAGGGTCAACCTACGAGCAGTACTTC. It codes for CASSLGSTYEQYF.

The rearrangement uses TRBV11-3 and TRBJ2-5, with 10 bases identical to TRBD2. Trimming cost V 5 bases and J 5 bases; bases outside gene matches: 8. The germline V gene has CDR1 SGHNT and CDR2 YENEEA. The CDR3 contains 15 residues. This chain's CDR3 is CASSPAGTSVETQYF. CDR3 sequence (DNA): TGTGCCAGCAGCCCGGCCGGGACTAGCGTCGAGACCCAGTACTTC.

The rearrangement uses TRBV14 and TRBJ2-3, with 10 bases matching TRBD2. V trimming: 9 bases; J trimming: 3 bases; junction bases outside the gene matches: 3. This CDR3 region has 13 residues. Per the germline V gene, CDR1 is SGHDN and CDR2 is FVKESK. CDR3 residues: CARWGLATDTQYF. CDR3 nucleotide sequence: TGTGCCAGATGGGGACTAGCGACAGATACGCAGTATTTT.

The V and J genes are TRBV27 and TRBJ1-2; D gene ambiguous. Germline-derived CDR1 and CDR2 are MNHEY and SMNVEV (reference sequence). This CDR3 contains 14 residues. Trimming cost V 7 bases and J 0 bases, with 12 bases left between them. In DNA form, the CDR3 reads TGTGCCAGCAAAGGAGGATTAGCTAACTATGGCTACACCTTC. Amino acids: CASKGGLANYGYTF.

Here the CDR3 DNA reads TGTGCCAGCAGCGCCCTTATAGGCGGGTTTAGCTCCTACAATGAGCAGTTCTTC. Translation gives CASSALIGGFSSYNEQFF. The V and J genes are TRBV9 and TRBJ2-1, with D possibly being TRBD2 (5 bases). V was cut by 3 bases and J by 0 bases, with 19 bases left in between. CDR3 length equals 18 residues. The germline CDR1 and CDR2 sequences are SGDLS and YYNGEE.

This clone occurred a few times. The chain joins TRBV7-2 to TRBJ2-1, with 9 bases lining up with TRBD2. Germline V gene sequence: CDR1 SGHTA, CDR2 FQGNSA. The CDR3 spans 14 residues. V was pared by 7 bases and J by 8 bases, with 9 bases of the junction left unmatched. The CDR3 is CASKPGLAAYEQFF. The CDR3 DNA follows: TGTGCCAGCAAGCCGGGACTAGCAGCGTATGAGCAGTTCTTC.

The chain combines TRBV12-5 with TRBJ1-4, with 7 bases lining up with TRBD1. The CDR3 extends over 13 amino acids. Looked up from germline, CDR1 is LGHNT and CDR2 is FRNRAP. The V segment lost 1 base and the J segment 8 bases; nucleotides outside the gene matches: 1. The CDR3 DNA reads TGTGCTAGTGGTTTGGAGGGGGCAGAAAAACTGTTTTTT. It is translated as CASGLEGAEKLFF.

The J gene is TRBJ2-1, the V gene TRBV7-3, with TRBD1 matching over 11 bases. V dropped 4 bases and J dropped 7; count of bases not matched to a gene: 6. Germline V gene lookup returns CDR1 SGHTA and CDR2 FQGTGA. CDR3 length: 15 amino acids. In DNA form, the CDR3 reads TGTGCCAGCAGCTCCTCCGGGACAGGGGGGAATGAGCAGTTCTTC. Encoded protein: CASSSSGTGGNEQFF.

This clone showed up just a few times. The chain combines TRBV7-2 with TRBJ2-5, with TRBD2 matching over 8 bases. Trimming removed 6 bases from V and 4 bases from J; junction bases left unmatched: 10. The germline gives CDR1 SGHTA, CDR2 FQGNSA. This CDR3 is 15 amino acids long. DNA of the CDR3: TGTGCCAGCAGTTCCGGACTAGCTGCTAGAGAGACCCAGTACTTC. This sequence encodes CASSSGLAARETQYF.